This T cell receptor (beta chain) was identified during a study of T-cell memory formation after mild COVID-19. TCRdb passed the 5' RACE reads through MiXCR, listing each CDR3 protein once. The sample includes fewer than 500,000 distinct CDR3 sequences, 20% to 25% of them seen just once. Germline V gene lookup returns CDR1 SNHLY and CDR2 FYNNEI. Trimming took 8 bases from V and 4 from J, leaving 14 bases between them. CDR3 length: 13 residues. Sequenced: PBMCs or a T cell subset sorted from them (not recorded which). The sequence came from an adult woman who had mild COVID-19 (a few samples of this study predate the infection). Cell type and time point are not known. This rearrangement joins TRBV2 to TRBJ1-1; D remains unclear. CDR3 amino acids: CASRNDLSTEAFF. The CDR3 nucleotides read TGTGCCAGCCGTAACGATCTCAGCACTGAAGCTTTCTTT.